A single sample is the source of the 18 T cell receptor beta chains below, sequenced in a study of cytomegalovirus exposure and HLA in healthy donors. 13 Jbeta primers and 60 Vbeta primers were used for the PCR. Sequenced by immunoSEQ multiplex PCR; TCRdb stores in-frame clones only, minus some. The sample table sets out some 200,000 clones. Material: PBMCs. The receptor set was obtained from a woman aged 18-35 years in good health and CMV-seropositive.

The chain employs TRBV4-1 and TRBJ2-7, with 10 bases lining up with TRBD1. Losses at the gene ends were 0 bases for V and 4 bases for J; bases not matched to a gene: 6. Germline V gene lookup returns CDR1 MGHRA and CDR2 YSYEKL. The CDR3 is 16 amino acids. The DNA of the CDR3 is TGCGCCAGCAGCCAAGAGGCCCGGGACAGGGGTTACGAGCAGTACTTC. It specifies CASSQEARDRGYEQYF.

A remark on this clone: Other DNA sequences in this sample translate to the same CDR3. The J gene is TRBJ1-1, the V gene TRBV6-5; D not certain. The CDR3 sequence is 13 residues long. Trimming cost V 2 bases and J 2 bases, with 6 bases left between them. CDR1 MNHEY and CDR2 SVGAGI come from the germline V gene. CDR3 region: CASSYEPNTEAFF. In DNA form, the CDR3 reads TGTGCCAGCAGTTACGAGCCAAACACTGAAGCTTTCTTT.

The DNA of the CDR3 is TGTGCCAGCAGTGAAAGGGGGACAGGTAGCACAGATACGCAGTATTTT. Translating gives CASSERGTGSTDTQYF. V gene TRBV6-1 combines with J gene TRBJ2-3; 8 nucleotides match TRBD1. The CDR3 is 16 amino acids. The germline gives CDR1 MNHNS, CDR2 SASEGT. Trimming took 2 bases from V and 0 from J; bases not matched to a gene: 4.

The chain couples TRBV9 to TRBJ2-1, with 8 bases that match TRBD2. This CDR3 is 15 amino acids long. Losses at the gene ends were 0 bases for V and 7 bases for J; bases not matched to a gene: 6. Germline CDR1 and CDR2: SGDLS and YYNGEE. The CDR3 nucleotides are TGTGCCAGCAGCGTAGCGGGGGGGAATCGGAATGAGCAGTTCTTC. Translating gives CASSVAGGNRNEQFF.

The rearrangement joins TRBV19 to TRBJ2-3; TRBD2 matches 8 bases. The CDR3 has 16 amino acids. J was trimmed by 0 bases and V by 5 bases; bases with no gene match: 7. Germline V gene sequence: CDR1 LNHDA, CDR2 SQIVND (reference sequence). CDR3 in amino acids: CASSSPGLVSTDTQYF. The CDR3 DNA is TGTGCCAGTAGTTCGCCGGGACTAGTTAGCACAGATACGCAGTATTTT.

This sequence joins TRBV10-3 and TRBJ1-2, with D possibly being TRBD1 (5 bases). CDR1 is ENHRY, CDR2 SYGVKD, per germline. This CDR3 has 13 amino acids. V lost 2 bases, J lost 7 bases, and 11 bases lay in between. This chain's CDR3 is CAISEPSGGGYTF. The CDR3 DNA follows: TGTGCCATCAGTGAGCCCTCGGGGGGTGGCTACACCTTC.

The rearrangement uses TRBV6-5 and TRBJ2-1; a possible D gene is TRBD1 (6 bases). The length of the CDR3 is 16 residues. From germline, CDR1 is MNHEY and CDR2 SVGAGI. Trimming pared 1 base from V and 4 bases from J, leaving 14 bases between. For the CDR3, the DNA is TGTGCCAGCAGTTACTTCTTTAGCCAGGGGTACAATGAGCAGTTCTTC. Its protein is CASSYFFSQGYNEQFF.

The chain employs TRBV2 and TRBJ2-1, with 7 positions matching TRBD1. This CDR3 spans 15 amino acids. The J segment lost 5 bases and the V segment lost 2 bases, leaving 6 bases of the junction unmatched. CDR1 is SNHLY and CDR2 is FYNNEI in the germline V gene. CDR3 in DNA: TGTGCCAGCAGTGAATGGCCTAGGGGGCACAATGAGCAGTTCTTC. Translating it yields CASSEWPRGHNEQFF.

The chain uses TRBV30 and TRBJ1-4; D unclear. This CDR3 spans 13 amino acids. Germline V gives CDR1 GTSNPN, CDR2 SVGIG (reference sequence). In DNA, the CDR3 is TGTGTCTTGAATCGAGGGTGGAGTGAAAAACTGTTTTTT. Amino acids: CVLNRGWSEKLFF.

The chain employs TRBV13 and TRBJ2-1; TRBD1 matches at 10 bases. This CDR3 is built from 15 residues. Trimming at V came to 4 bases and at J to 5 bases, leaving 5 bases not matched to a gene. Per germline, CDR1 PRHDT and CDR2 FYEKMQ (reference sequence). The CDR3 is CASSSGQGGNNEQFF. The CDR3 coding sequence is TGTGCCAGCAGCTCCGGACAGGGGGGGAACAATGAGCAGTTCTTC.

This chain joins TRBV28 and TRBJ1-3; the match to TRBD1 covers 9 bases. The CDR3 is 15 residues long. Germline V gives CDR1 MDHEN, CDR2 SYDVKM. V lost 6 bases, J lost 2 bases, and 5 bases stayed unmatched. The CDR3 region has the DNA TGTGCCAGCAGGTTCACAGGGGGCACTGGAAACACCATATATTTT. Its translation is CASRFTGGTGNTIYF.

This rearrangement joins TRBV4-1 to TRBJ2-1, with 9 bases aligning to TRBD2. The germline CDR1 and CDR2 sequences are MGHRA and YSYEKL. The V and J ends lost 2 bases and 7 bases, in that order; junction bases with no gene match: 9. The CDR3 sequence is 16 residues long. CDR3 sequence: CASSQIAGEFLNEQFF. CDR3 bases: TGCGCCAGCAGCCAAATAGCGGGGGAATTCCTGAATGAGCAGTTCTTC.

J is TRBJ1-2 and V is TRBV11-2, with D unclear. V dropped 4 bases and J dropped 4 bases, with 16 bases sitting between them. The CDR3 has 15 residues. Germline V gene data show CDR1 as SGHAT and CDR2 as FQNNGV. CDR3 sequence reads: CASSSYVYSSYGYTF. In nucleotides, the CDR3 is TGTGCCAGCAGCTCCTACGTCTATTCGTCCTATGGCTACACCTTC.

The J gene is TRBJ1-3, the V gene TRBV4-2; the match to TRBD1 covers 8 bases. CDR1 LGHNA and CDR2 YNFKEQ come from the germline V gene. With V trimmed by 4 bases and J by 3 bases, 11 bases remained unmatched. CDR3 length: 17 amino acids. This CDR3 is CASSPDQTGAFGNTIYF. The CDR3 region has the DNA TGTGCCAGCAGCCCCGACCAGACAGGGGCATTTGGAAACACCATATATTTT.

As DNA, the CDR3 is TGTGCCAGCAGCCGCCTGGGGGGGGCTGAGCAGTTCTTC. Amino acid sequence: CASSRLGGAEQFF. The chain employs TRBV11-1 and TRBJ2-1; perhaps TRBD2 as D (7 bases). Deletions cut 5 bases from V and 9 bases from J, with 14 bases between. The germline V gene encodes CDR1 SGHAT and CDR2 FQDESV (reference sequence). The CDR3 contains 13 residues.

The genes are TRBV7-9 and TRBJ2-7; 7 nucleotides line up with TRBD1. The CDR3 has 17 amino acids. Germline values: CDR1 SEHNR, CDR2 FQNEAQ (reference sequence). The ends lost 0 bases at V and 0 bases at J; junction bases unmatched: 8. CDR3 loop: CASSLAGPQGFSYEQYF. The DNA of the CDR3 is TGTGCCAGCAGCTTAGCGGGACCACAGGGGTTCTCCTACGAGCAGTACTTC.

The rearrangement uses TRBV28 and TRBJ1-3; 7 bases align to TRBD1. The length of the CDR3 is 15 residues. V shed 5 bases, J shed 0 bases, and the junction held 4 bases outside the gene matches. Germline CDR1 and CDR2: MDHEN and SYDVKM. DNA for the CDR3: TGTGCCAGCAGTCCGGGGGACAGCTCTGGAAACACCATATATTTT. Amino acid sequence: CASSPGDSSGNTIYF.

The chain is built from TRBV7-6 and TRBJ2-5, with 9 bases lining up with TRBD1. CDR3 length: 15 amino acids. Germline trimming cut 5 bases from V and 1 base from J; bases unmatched to any gene: 5. CDR1 and CDR2 (germline): SGHVS, FNYEAQ. The chain's CDR3 is CASSRGQGLQETQYF. The DNA of the CDR3 is TGTGCCAGCAGCCGGGGACAGGGTCTCCAAGAGACCCAGTACTTC.